This T cell receptor (beta chain) was identified in a study of cytomegalovirus exposure and HLA in healthy donors. The overall study: Prior work identified some 120 million unique TCR beta sequences in some 180 million T cells. Broader study findings: In an earlier analysis, most TCR beta V segments were productive about 87% or about 30% of the time. It was reportedly the case that the classifier diagnosed cytomegalovirus status with high specificity and sensitivity.

13 Jbeta primers and 60 Vbeta primers were used for the PCR. In the authors' methods: Unique TCR beta chains totaled some 80 million in a later count, with roughly 11 million of them shared. Sequenced by immunoSEQ multiplex PCR; TCRdb stores in-frame clones only, minus some. That table supplies the V and J calls and clone size; D and trimming were determined from the DNA. Among about 150,000 clones listed, about 9.2% were seen once. Notes on this clone: Its cognate antigen is unknown.

Per the germline V gene, CDR1 is SEHNR and CDR2 is FQNEAQ (reference sequence). The CDR3 extends over 13 amino acids. J lost 7 bases, V lost 7 bases, and 7 bases had no gene match. The clonotype comes from a woman aged 40 to 49 in good health and CMV-seropositive. The J gene is TRBJ1-5, the V gene TRBV7-9; TRBD1 agrees at 7 bases. The specimen sequenced was PBMCs. DNA for the CDR3: TGTGCCAGCACCCCAACAGGGGAACAGCCCCAGCATTTT. This encodes CASTPTGEQPQHF. The complete variable domain, with remaining parts taken from reference TRBV7-9 and TRBJ1-5, reads DTGVSQNPRHKITKRGQNVTFRCDPISEHNRLYWYRQTLGQGPEFLTYFQNEAQLEKSRLLSDRFSAERPKGSFSTLEIQRTEQGDSAMYLCASTPTGEQPQHFGDGTRLSIL.